This TCR beta chain came from a study of T cell repertoires in cytomegalovirus infection. Overall study context: Researchers turned to recently identified HLA-C-restricted CMV epitopes as well as well-studied HLA-B-restricted ones. Public TCR beta signatures were indicative of both CMV infection and a matching HLA type.

Overall study results and limits: Identification of carriers of CMV plus the relevant HLA was achieved through cumulative public TCR beta family frequency.

About this clonotype: The antigen is undetermined.

With 5 bases removed from V and 6 bases from J, the gap between germline ends came to 14 bases. There are 15 residues in the CDR3. Germline values: CDR1 SGHVS, CDR2 FNYEAQ. One entry per CDR3 protein results from TCRdb running MiXCR on the reads. The sample lists roughly 990,000 distinct CDR3 sequences, under 40% seen once, with about an eighth in the top ten. The material sequenced was cultured CD8+ T cells from PBMCs, taken from culture after CMV antigen stimulation. This sequence was found in a human donor in good health (CMV status not recorded). Some clones in this sample may be carry-over from other donors' samples. The chain carries TRBV7-6 and TRBJ1-6; D possibly corresponds to TRBD1 (5 bases). As DNA, the CDR3 is TGTGCCAGCAGCCCCTTAGGGGTGGGTAATTCACCCCTCCACTTT. Residues: CASSPLGVGNSPLHF. The whole variable domain, remainder taken from reference TRBV7-6 and TRBJ1-6, is GAGVSQSPRYKVTKRGQDVALRCDPISGHVSLYWYRQALGQGPEFLTYFNYEAQQDKSGLPNDRFSAERPEGSISTLTIQRTEQRDSAMYRCASSPLGVGNSPLHFGNGTRLTVT.